Listed below are T cell receptor beta chains from one sample, sequenced in a study of T cells after yellow fever vaccination. MiXCR was run by TCRdb on the 5' RACE reads, yielding one entry per CDR3 protein. The sample has about 510,000 distinct CDR3 sequences, 21% seen once. The material was PBMCs, obtained roughly 20 days after the first yellow fever vaccination. The receptors here all came from a man younger than 30 who received the YFV17D yellow fever vaccine. Each CDR3 is given with its conserved first and last residue. The D gene is left open where the match is weak. Some rows have no size entry. The others give once, few or many, or a class for an expanded clone.

D gene | J gene | V gene | clone size | CDR3 DNA | CDR3 protein
NA | TRBJ2-5 | TRBV4-1 | few | TGCGCCAGCAGCCAAGACATAGGCCCTGCCACGGCCCAGTACTTC | CASSQDIGPATAQYF
NA | TRBJ2-2 | TRBV27 | few | TGTGCCAGCACCGGGGACCGAGACACCGGGGAGCTGTTTTTT | CASTGDRDTGELFF
NA | TRBJ2-4 | TRBV4-1 | few | TGCGCCAGCAGCCGAATCCTGACAGAACAAAACATTCAGTACTTC | CASSRILTEQNIQYF
NA | TRBJ1-2 | TRBV12-3/TRBV12-4 | NA | TGTGCCAGCAGTGAGAGAAACAGGGTTGTAAACGGCTACACCTTC | CASSERNRVVNGYTF
NA | TRBJ1-2 | TRBV3-1 | NA | TGTGCCAGCAGCCCCCGGGCAGGGGCTGATGGCTACACCTTC | CASSPRAGADGYTF
NA | TRBJ2-2 | TRBV2 | few | TGTGCCAGCAGTGAAGCGGGCGGGGAGCTGTTTTTT | CASSEAGGELFF
NA | TRBJ2-1 | TRBV7-2 | few | TGTGCCAGCAGCGAACAATACTACAATGAGCAGTTCTTC | CASSEQYYNEQFF
NA | TRBJ1-1 | TRBV29-1 | NA | TGCAGCGTTTCAGGGACCCGTATCAACACTGAAGCTTTCTTT | CSVSGTRINTEAFF
NA | TRBJ2-5 | TRBV7-2 | NA | TGTGCCAGCAGCTTAGACGGGGGGCGCCGGGAGACCCAGTACTTC | CASSLDGGRRETQYF
NA | TRBJ2-1 | TRBV20-1 | NA | TGCAGTGCTAGAGGCGGTGCGGCTTACAATGAGCAGTTCTTC | CSARGGAAYNEQFF
NA | TRBJ2-5 | TRBV5-1 | NA | TGCGCCAGCAGGTCAGGATTCGGAGAGACCCAGTACTTC | CASRSGFGETQYF
NA | TRBJ1-6 | TRBV5-1 | few | TGCGCCAGCAGCTTCGCCGGGACGACTAATTCACCCCTCCACTTT | CASSFAGTTNSPLHF
TRBD1 | TRBJ1-5 | TRBV7-2 | NA | TGTGCCAGCAGCTTGGCGGGACAGAACAATCAGCCCCAGCATTTT | CASSLAGQNNQPQHF
NA | TRBJ2-7 | TRBV5-1 | NA | TGCGCCAGCAGCTTGGAGTGGGAGACAGCTAACTACGAGCAGTACTTC | CASSLEWETANYEQYF
TRBD1 | TRBJ2-7 | TRBV7-9 | few | TGTGCCAGCAGCCTTGCGGGACAGGGGGGTTTGGTGCAGTACTTC | CASSLAGQGGLVQYF
NA | TRBJ1-3 | TRBV7-9 | NA | TGTGCCAACGACAGAGGCTCTGGAAACACCATATATTTT | CANDRGSGNTIYF
NA | TRBJ2-5 | TRBV12-3/TRBV12-4 | NA | TGTGCCAGCAGTTTAGTGGGGATCGGAGAGACCCAGTACTTC | CASSLVGIGETQYF
NA | TRBJ1-4 | TRBV5-1 | NA | TGCGCCAGCAGCTTTACAGGGCTGGGAGAAAAACTGTTTTTT | CASSFTGLGEKLFF
NA | TRBJ2-2 | TRBV15 | few | TGTGCCACCGCCACGGCGAACACCGGGGAGCTGTTTTTT | CATATANTGELFF
NA | TRBJ1-1 | TRBV4-3 | NA | TGCGCCAGCAGCCAAGAAGAGGGTATGAACACTGAAGCTTTCTTT | CASSQEEGMNTEAFF
NA | TRBJ2-5 | TRBV3-1 | NA | TGTGCCAGCAGCATCCTTGGAGTTCGGGAGACCCAGTACTTC | CASSILGVRETQYF
NA | TRBJ1-4 | TRBV4-1 | NA | TGCGCCAGCAGCCAAGTCGGGGTGAAGAATGAAAAACTGTTTTTT | CASSQVGVKNEKLFF
NA | TRBJ2-6 | TRBV9 | NA | TGTGCCAGCCAACAGGGAGGATCTGGGGCCAACGTCCTGACTTTC | CASQQGGSGANVLTF
NA | TRBJ2-3 | TRBV6-4 | NA | TGTGCCAGCAGTCGGGAGAGCACAGATACGCAGTATTTT | CASSRESTDTQYF
TRBD1 | TRBJ2-3 | TRBV11-1 | NA | TGTGCCAGCCAACCCGGGACAGGGGGGCCAATCACAGATACGCAGTATTTT | CASQPGTGGPITDTQYF
NA | TRBJ1-3 | TRBV12-3/TRBV12-4 | NA | TGTGCCAGCAGTGCGACAGCGAGAAACACCATATATTTT | CASSATARNTIYF
NA | TRBJ2-5 | TRBV7-7 | few | TGTGCTAGCAGCGAACGAGCTTTGGGGACCCAGTACTTC | CASSERALGTQYF
NA | TRBJ2-7 | TRBV5-1 | few | TGCGCCAGCAGCGTAATTCGAGGGGGTAGTAACGAGCAGTACTTC | CASSVIRGGSNEQYF
NA | TRBJ1-1 | TRBV6-5 | NA | TGTGCCAGCAGTTACTCAGGAGGGGGTCCGAGGAACACTGAAGCTTTCTTT | CASSYSGGGPRNTEAFF
NA | TRBJ2-7 | TRBV5-1 | NA | TGCGCCAGCAGCTTGGCGATCTCCTACGAGCAGTACTTC | CASSLAISYEQYF
TRBD1 | TRBJ1-1 | TRBV29-1 | NA | TGCAGCGTCGGGACAGTCCTTATGAACACTGAAGCTTTCTTT | CSVGTVLMNTEAFF
NA | TRBJ2-7 | TRBV23-1 | NA | TGCGCCAGCCTCCTCCACGAGCAGTACTTC | CASLLHEQYF
TRBD2 | TRBJ2-3 | TRBV5-4 | few | TGTGCCAGCAGCCCAACGGCGGGGGGGGCAGATACGCAGTATTTT | CASSPTAGGADTQYF
NA | TRBJ1-2 | TRBV13 | many | TGTGCCAGCAGCCTACAACCGGTTCTTTATGAGAACACCTTC | CASSLQPVLYENTF
TRBD2 | TRBJ2-2 | TRBV20-1 | NA | TGCAGTGCTAGGCAGACCGGGACTACCCTGAGCGGGGAGCTGTTTTTT | CSARQTGTTLSGELFF
TRBD2 | TRBJ2-3 | TRBV20-1 | few | TGCAGTGCTCCACGGGGGGGGTTGGGCACAGATACGCAGTATTTT | CSAPRGGLGTDTQYF
NA | TRBJ2-7 | TRBV7-2 | NA | TGTGCCAGCAGCCCCGGGACACTGTCCTACGAGCAGTACTTC | CASSPGTLSYEQYF
TRBD1 | TRBJ1-1 | TRBV6-5 | NA | TGTGCCAGCAGTTGGACAGGGAGGAACACTGAAGCTTTCTTT | CASSWTGRNTEAFF
NA | TRBJ2-7 | TRBV14 | few | TGTGCCAGCAGCCAAGCTGACGAGCAGTACTTC | CASSQADEQYF
NA | TRBJ1-6 | TRBV27 | NA | TGTGCCAGCAACCCCGGGGGGGGGTCGATCATTTCACCCCTCCACTTT | CASNPGGGSIISPLHF
NA | TRBJ1-2 | TRBV12-3/TRBV12-4 | NA | TGTGCCAGCAGTTTAGCGGTGGCCTATGGCTACACCTTC | CASSLAVAYGYTF
TRBD1 | TRBJ1-2 | TRBV7-2 | NA | TGTGCCAGCAGCGCCCAACAGGGGACGAGGGGCTACACCTTC | CASSAQQGTRGYTF
TRBD1 | TRBJ1-2 | TRBV6-2/TRBV6-3 | NA | TGTGCCAGCACCGAACCCAGGGGGAACTATGGCTACACCTTC | CASTEPRGNYGYTF
TRBD1 | TRBJ2-2 | TRBV5-1 | NA | TGCGCCAGCAGCTTGGACAGGGGGCGATCCGGGGAGCTGTTTTTT | CASSLDRGRSGELFF
NA | TRBJ1-5 | TRBV7-6 | NA | TGTGCCAGCAGCCCTGAACTGAATCAGCCCCAGCATTTT | CASSPELNQPQHF
NA | TRBJ1-6 | TRBV7-2 | once | TGTGCCAGCAGCTTAGTTAGGCCAGGGGAATCACCCCTCCACTTT | CASSLVRPGESPLHF
NA | TRBJ2-2 | TRBV5-1 | NA | TGCGCCAGCTCCCTGGGCATATTGAACACCGGGGAGCTGTTTTTT | CASSLGILNTGELFF
NA | TRBJ1-6 | TRBV14 | NA | TGTGCCAGCAGCCAAGGGGGCGTGGATTCACCCCTCCACTTT | CASSQGGVDSPLHF
NA | TRBJ2-4 | TRBV27 | NA | TGTGCCAGCAGGGTTCGGGGCATTCAGTACTTC | CASRVRGIQYF
NA | TRBJ1-1 | TRBV5-1 | NA | TGCGCCAGCAGCTTGGAGAGGGGAGTTAGGACTGAAGCTTTCTTT | CASSLERGVRTEAFF
NA | TRBJ2-7 | TRBV10-3 | NA | TGTGCCATCAGGGGTGTAGCGTTCGCGCACTCCTACGAGCAGTACTTC | CAIRGVAFAHSYEQYF
TRBD1 | TRBJ1-2 | TRBV2 | NA | TGTGCCAGCAGTAACGGGGAATACAGGGGTGGCTACACCTTC | CASSNGEYRGGYTF
TRBD1 | TRBJ1-3 | TRBV7-8 | few | TGTGCCAGCAGCTTCCAGGGGGCTGGAAACACCATATATTTT | CASSFQGAGNTIYF